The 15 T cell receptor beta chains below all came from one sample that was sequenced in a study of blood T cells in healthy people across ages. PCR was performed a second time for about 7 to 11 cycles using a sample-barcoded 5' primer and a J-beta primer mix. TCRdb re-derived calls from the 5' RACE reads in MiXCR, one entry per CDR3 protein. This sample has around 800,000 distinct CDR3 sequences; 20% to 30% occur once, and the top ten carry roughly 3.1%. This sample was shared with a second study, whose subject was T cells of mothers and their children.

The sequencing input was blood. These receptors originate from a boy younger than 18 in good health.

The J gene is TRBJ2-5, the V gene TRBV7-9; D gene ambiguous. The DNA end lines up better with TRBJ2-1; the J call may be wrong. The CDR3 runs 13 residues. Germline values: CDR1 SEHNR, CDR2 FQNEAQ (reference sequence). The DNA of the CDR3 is TGTGCCAGCAGCTCCCTGCGGACGAATGAGCAGTTCTTC. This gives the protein CASSSLRTNEQFF.

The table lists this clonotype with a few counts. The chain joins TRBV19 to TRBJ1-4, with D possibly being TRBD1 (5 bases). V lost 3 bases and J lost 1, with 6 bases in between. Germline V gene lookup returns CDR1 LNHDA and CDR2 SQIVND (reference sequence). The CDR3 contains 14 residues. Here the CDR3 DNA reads TGTGCCAGTAGTATGGGGGGAACTAATGAAAAACTGTTTTTT. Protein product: CASSMGGTNEKLFF. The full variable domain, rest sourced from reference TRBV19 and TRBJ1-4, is DGGITQSPKYLFRKEGQNVTLSCEQNLNHDAMYWYRQDPGQGLRLIYYSQIVNDFQKGDIAEGYSVSREKKESFPLTVTSAQKNPTAFYLCASSMGGTNEKLFFGSGTQLSVL.

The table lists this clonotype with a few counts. The CDR3 coding sequence is TGCGCCAGCAGTCCGACGAGGCGGGGGAGCAATGAGCAGTTCTTC. Translation gives CASSPTRRGSNEQFF. The rearrangement uses TRBV5-1 and TRBJ2-1; 7 positions match TRBD2. The CDR3 is made up of 15 amino acids. With 5 bases clipped from V and 6 bases from J, the junction kept 11 bases outside the gene matches. Germline V gives CDR1 SGHRS, CDR2 YFSETQ.

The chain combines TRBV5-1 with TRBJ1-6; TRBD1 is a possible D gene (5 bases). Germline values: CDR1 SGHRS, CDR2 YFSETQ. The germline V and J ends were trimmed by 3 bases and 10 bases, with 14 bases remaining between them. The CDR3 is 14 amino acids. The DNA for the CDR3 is TGCGCCAGCAGCTCCGACAGCATGGAATCACCCCTCCACTTT. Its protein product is CASSSDSMESPLHF.

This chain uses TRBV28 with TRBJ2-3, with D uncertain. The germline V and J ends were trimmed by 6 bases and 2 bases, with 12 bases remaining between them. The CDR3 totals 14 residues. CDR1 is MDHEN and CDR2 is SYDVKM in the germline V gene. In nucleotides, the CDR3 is TGTGCCAGCAGCACCGGTGGCCCCACAGATACGCAGTATTTT. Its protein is CASSTGGPTDTQYF.

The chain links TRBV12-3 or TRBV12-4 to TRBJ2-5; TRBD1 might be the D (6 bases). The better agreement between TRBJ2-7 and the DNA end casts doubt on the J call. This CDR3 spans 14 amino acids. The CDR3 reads CASSLKQGLYEQYF. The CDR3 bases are TGTGCCAGCAGTTTAAAACAGGGCCTCTACGAGCAGTACTTC.

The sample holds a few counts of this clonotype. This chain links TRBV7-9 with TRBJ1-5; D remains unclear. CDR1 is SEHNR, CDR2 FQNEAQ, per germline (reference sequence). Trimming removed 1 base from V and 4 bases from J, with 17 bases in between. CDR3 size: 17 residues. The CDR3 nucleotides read TGTGCCAGCAGCTTAGTTGCGGGCGGACGGGCGAATCAGCCCCAGCATTTT. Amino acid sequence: CASSLVAGGRANQPQHF.

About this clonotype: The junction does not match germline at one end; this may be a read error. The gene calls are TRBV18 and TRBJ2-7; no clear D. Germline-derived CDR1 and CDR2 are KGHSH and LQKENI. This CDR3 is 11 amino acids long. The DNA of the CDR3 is TGTGCCAGCCCACCACAATACGAGCAGTACTTC. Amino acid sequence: CASPPQYEQYF. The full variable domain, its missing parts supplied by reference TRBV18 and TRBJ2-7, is NAGVMQNPRHLVRRRGQEARLRCSPMKGHSHVYWYRQLPEEGLKFMVYLQKENIIDESGMPKERFSAEFPKEGPSILRIQQVVRGDSAAYFCASPPQYEQYFGPGTRLTVT.

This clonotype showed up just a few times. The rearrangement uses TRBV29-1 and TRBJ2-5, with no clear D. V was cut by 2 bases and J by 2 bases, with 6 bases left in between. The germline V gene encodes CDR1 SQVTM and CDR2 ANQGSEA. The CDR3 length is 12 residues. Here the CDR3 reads CSVEPSQETQYF. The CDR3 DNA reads TGCAGCGTTGAACCCTCACAAGAGACCCAGTACTTC.

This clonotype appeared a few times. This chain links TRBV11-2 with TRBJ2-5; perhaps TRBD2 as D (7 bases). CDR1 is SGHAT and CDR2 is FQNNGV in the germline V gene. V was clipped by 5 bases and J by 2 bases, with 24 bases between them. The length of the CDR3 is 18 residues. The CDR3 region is CASSTTVGGASRQETQYF. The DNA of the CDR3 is TGTGCCAGCAGCACAACAGTTGGGGGGGCTAGCCGGCAAGAGACCCAGTACTTC.

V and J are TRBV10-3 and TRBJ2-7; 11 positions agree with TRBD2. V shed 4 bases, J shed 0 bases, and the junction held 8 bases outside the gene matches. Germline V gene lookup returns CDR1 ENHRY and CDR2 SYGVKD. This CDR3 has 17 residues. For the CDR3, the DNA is TGTGCCATCAGTGTTTCAACTAGCGGGGGTAGCTCCTACGAGCAGTACTTC. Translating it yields CAISVSTSGGSSYEQYF.

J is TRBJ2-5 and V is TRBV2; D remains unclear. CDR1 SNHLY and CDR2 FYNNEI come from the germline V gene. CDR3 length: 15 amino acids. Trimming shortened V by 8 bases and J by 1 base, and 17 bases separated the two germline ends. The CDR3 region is CASLRQGQAQETQYF. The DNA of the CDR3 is TGTGCCAGCCTCCGACAAGGGCAGGCCCAAGAGACCCAGTACTTC.

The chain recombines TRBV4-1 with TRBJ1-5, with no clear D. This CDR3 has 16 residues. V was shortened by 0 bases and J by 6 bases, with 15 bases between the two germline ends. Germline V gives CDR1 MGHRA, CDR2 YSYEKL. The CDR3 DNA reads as TGCGCCAGCAGCCAAGAACCCTTTGATGGAGGTCAGCCCCAGCATTTT. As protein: CASSQEPFDGGQPQHF.

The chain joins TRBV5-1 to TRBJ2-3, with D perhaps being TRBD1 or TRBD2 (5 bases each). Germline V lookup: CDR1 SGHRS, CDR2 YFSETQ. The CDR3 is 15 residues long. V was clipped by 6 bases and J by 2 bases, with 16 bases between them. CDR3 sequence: CASKWGTEPTDTQYF. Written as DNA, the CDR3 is TGCGCCAGCAAATGGGGGACGGAGCCCACAGATACGCAGTATTTT. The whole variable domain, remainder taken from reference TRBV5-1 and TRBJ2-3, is KAGVTQTPRYLIKTRGQQVTLSCSPISGHRSVSWYQQTPGQGLQFLFEYFSETQRNKGNFPGRFSGRQFSNSRSEMNVSTLELGDSALYLCASKWGTEPTDTQYFGPGTRLTVL.

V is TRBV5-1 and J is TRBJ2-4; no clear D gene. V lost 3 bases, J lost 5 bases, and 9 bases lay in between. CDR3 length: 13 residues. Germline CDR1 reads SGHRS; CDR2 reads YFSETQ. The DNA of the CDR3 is TGCGCCAGCAGCTGGGGAACTCAAAACATTCAGTACTTC. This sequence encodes CASSWGTQNIQYF.